This T cell receptor beta chain was captured in a study of blood T cell repertoires in COVID-19. Study at large: Acute and convalescent COVID-19 specimens originated in the United States, Italy and Spain. T cells, B-cell-depleted T cells, or PBMCs supplied cDNA or gDNA.

Original analysis: Estimation of nucleated cell counts was performed using reference gene primer amplification. TCRdb's copy holds only in-frame clones and misses some; the assay was immunoSEQ multiplex PCR. That table is the source of V, J and clone size, and D and trimming were worked out from the DNA. The sample contains roughly 350,000 clones, around nine tenths of which appear only once. With 6 bases removed from V and 1 base from J, the gap between germline ends came to 15 bases. This CDR3 spans 16 amino acids. The germline V gene has CDR1 SGHAT and CDR2 FQNNGV. The clonotype was recovered from a woman between 18 and 29 years old who had recovered from COVID-19. The sequenced sample was peripheral blood. V and J are TRBV11-2 and TRBJ2-2, with a weak D call TRBD2 (5 bases). CDR3 coding DNA: TGTGCCAGCAGGCTGGGAGCGGCGGGGAACACCGGGGAGCTGTTTTTT. Its protein product is CASRLGAAGNTGELFF.